This T cell receptor beta chain appears in the sequencing data of a study of shared clonotypes between healthy human individuals. The CDR3 has 14 amino acids. The germline V gene encodes CDR1 MDHEN and CDR2 SYDVKM. V was clipped by 1 base and J by 7 bases; unmatched bases: 5. The sample holds one count of this clone. The method was immunoSEQ multiplex PCR; TCRdb's version includes in-frame clones alone and lacks a portion of them. The sample records about 2.2 million clones, around 95% being singletons. Naive CD8 cells lacked CD45RO and underwent positive selection for CCR7, leaving out terminally differentiated effector memory CD45RA+ cells.

This sequence was found in a young man in good health. Some clones in this sample may be carry-over from other donors' samples. The chain recombines TRBV28 with TRBJ2-7; the match to TRBD2 covers 9 bases. The source material was naive CD8+ T cells from PBMCs. The CDR3 here is CASSLLAGVWEQYF. The CDR3 region has the DNA TGTGCCAGCAGTTTATTAGCGGGAGTATGGGAGCAGTACTTC.